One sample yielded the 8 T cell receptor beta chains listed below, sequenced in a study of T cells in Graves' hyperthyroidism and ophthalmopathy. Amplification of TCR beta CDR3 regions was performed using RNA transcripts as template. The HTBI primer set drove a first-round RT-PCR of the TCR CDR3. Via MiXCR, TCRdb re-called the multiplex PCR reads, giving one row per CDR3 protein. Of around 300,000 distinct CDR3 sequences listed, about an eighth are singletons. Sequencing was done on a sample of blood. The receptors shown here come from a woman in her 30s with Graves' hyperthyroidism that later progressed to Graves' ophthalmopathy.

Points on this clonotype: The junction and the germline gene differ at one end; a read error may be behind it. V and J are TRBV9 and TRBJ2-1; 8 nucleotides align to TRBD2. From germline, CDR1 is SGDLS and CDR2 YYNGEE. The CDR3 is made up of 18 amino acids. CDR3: CAGSVAGMGGNPYNEQFF. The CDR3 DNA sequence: TGTGCCGGCAGCGTAGCGGGGATGGGCGGGAACCCCTACAATGAGCAGTTCTTC.

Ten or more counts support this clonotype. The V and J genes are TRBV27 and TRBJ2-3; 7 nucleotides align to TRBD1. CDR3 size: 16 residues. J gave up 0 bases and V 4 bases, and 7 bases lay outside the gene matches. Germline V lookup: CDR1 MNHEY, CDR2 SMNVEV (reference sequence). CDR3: CASSSDRAPSTDTQYF. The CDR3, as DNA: TGTGCCAGCAGTTCCGACAGGGCCCCTAGCACAGATACGCAGTATTTT.

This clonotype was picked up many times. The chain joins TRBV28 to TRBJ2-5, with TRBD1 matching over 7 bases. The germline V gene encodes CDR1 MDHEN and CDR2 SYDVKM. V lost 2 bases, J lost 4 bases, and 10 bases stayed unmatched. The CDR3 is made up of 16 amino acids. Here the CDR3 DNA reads TGTGCCAGCAGTTTAAGTGAGACAGGGTCATTAGAGACCCAGTACTTC. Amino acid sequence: CASSLSETGSLETQYF. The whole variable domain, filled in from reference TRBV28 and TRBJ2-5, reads DVKVTQSSRYLVKRTGEKVFLECVQDMDHENMFWYRQDPGLGLRLIYFSYDVKMKEKGDIPEGYSVSREKKERFSLILESASTNQTSMYLCASSLSETGSLETQYFGPGTRLLVL.

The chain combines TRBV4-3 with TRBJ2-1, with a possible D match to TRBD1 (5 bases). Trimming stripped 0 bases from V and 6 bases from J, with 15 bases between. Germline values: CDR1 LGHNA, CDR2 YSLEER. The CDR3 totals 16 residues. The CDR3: CASSQDGAVSSNEQFF. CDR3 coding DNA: TGCGCCAGCAGCCAAGATGGGGCAGTATCAAGCAATGAGCAGTTCTTC.

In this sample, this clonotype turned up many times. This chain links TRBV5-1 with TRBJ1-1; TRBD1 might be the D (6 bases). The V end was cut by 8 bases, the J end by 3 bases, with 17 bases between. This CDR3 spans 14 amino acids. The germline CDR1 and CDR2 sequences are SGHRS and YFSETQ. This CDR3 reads CASGKGGWDTEAFF. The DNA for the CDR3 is TGCGCCAGTGGTAAAGGGGGTTGGGACACTGAAGCTTTCTTT. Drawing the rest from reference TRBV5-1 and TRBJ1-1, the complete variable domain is KAGVTQTPRYLIKTRGQQVTLSCSPISGHRSVSWYQQTPGQGLQFLFEYFSETQRNKGNFPGRFSGRQFSNSRSEMNVSTLELGDSALYLCASGKGGWDTEAFFGQGTRLTVV.

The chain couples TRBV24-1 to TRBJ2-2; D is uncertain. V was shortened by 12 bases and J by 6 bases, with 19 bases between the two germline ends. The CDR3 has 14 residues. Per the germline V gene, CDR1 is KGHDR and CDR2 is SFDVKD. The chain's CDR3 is CAASIGGPAGELFF. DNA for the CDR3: TGTGCCGCCTCCATCGGTGGGCCAGCCGGGGAGCTGTTTTTT.

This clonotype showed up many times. CDR3 sequence reads: CASSLQAGYSYEQYF. The CDR3 bases are TGTGCCAGCAGTTTACAGGCAGGGTACTCCTACGAGCAGTACTTC. V gene TRBV28 combines with J gene TRBJ2-7, with D possibly matching TRBD1 (5 bases). V was trimmed by 2 bases and J by 0 bases, leaving 11 bases between them. In germline, CDR1 is MDHEN, CDR2 SYDVKM. CDR3 length: 15 residues.

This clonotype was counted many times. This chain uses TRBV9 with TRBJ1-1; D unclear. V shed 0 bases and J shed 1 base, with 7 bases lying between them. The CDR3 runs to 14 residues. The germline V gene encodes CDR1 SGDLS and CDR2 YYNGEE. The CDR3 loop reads CASSVEGENTEAFF. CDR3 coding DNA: TGTGCCAGCAGCGTAGAGGGCGAGAACACTGAAGCTTTCTTT. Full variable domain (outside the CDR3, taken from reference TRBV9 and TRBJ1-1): DSGVTQTPKHLITATGQRVTLRCSPRSGDLSVYWYQQSLDQGLQFLIQYYNGEERAKGNILERFSAQQFPDLHSELNLSSLELGDSALYFCASSVEGENTEAFFGQGTRLTVV.